The 12 T cell receptor beta chains listed next were all sequenced from one sample in a study of shared clonotypes between healthy human individuals. Sequencing was performed with immunoSEQ multiplex PCR; in TCRdb, only in-frame clones are kept and a portion is missing. Of roughly 660,000 clones listed, 80% to 95% are singletons. Sequencing was carried out using memory CD8+ T cells from PBMCs. This sample's subset: CD45RO+ cells pooled with CCR7-negative TemRA cells. Receptors originate from a man aged 18 to 30 in good health. Some clones in this sample may be carry-over from other donors' samples.

The chain recombines TRBV27 with TRBJ2-5; possibly TRBD2 for D (5 bases). Trimming shortened V by 6 bases and J by 4 bases, and 12 bases separated the two germline ends. The CDR3 has 13 residues. Germline V lookup: CDR1 MNHEY, CDR2 SMNVEV (reference sequence). Here the CDR3 DNA reads TGTGCCAGCAGCCGGAGGAGGCCAGAGACCCAGTACTTC. Amino acids: CASSRRRPETQYF.

This chain links TRBV9 with TRBJ2-3; 7 nucleotides align to TRBD2. Germline loops: CDR1 SGDLS, CDR2 YYNGEE. CDR3 size: 15 residues. The trim removed 4 bases at V and 4 bases at J, leaving 9 bases unmatched. CDR3 bases: TGTGCCAGCAGCCCACAAGCGGGAACACCAGATACGCAGTATTTT. It yields the protein CASSPQAGTPDTQYF.

The rearrangement uses TRBV18 and TRBJ2-4; 8 positions match TRBD1. The germline CDR1 and CDR2 sequences are KGHSH and LQKENI. There are 17 residues in the CDR3. The ends lost 2 bases at V and 2 bases at J; junction bases unmatched: 8. CDR3 region: CASSPRSGGSPKNIQYF. The CDR3 coding sequence is TGTGCCAGCTCACCAAGGTCAGGGGGCTCTCCCAAAAACATTCAGTACTTC. Full variable domain (missing parts from reference TRBV18 and TRBJ2-4): NAGVMQNPRHLVRRRGQEARLRCSPMKGHSHVYWYRQLPEEGLKFMVYLQKENIIDESGMPKERFSAEFPKEGPSILRIQQVVRGDSAAYFCASSPRSGGSPKNIQYFGAGTRLSVL.

The chain combines TRBV6-5 with TRBJ1-2; possibly TRBD1 for D (5 bases). V was pared by 6 bases and J by 5 bases, with 16 bases between. The CDR3 is 14 residues long. The germline gives CDR1 MNHEY, CDR2 SVGAGI. CDR3 sequence: CASRDVQGDYGYTF. The CDR3 nucleotides read TGTGCCAGCAGAGATGTTCAGGGAGATTATGGCTACACCTTC.

The rearrangement uses TRBV5-1 and TRBJ2-7; TRBD2 matches 10 bases. Germline V gene lookup returns CDR1 SGHRS and CDR2 YFSETQ. V gave up 6 bases and J gave up 6 bases; unmatched junction bases: 9. This CDR3 is 14 amino acids long. CDR3 region: CASTFGLAGGEQYF. CDR3 nucleotides: TGCGCCAGCACGTTCGGGTTAGCGGGAGGCGAGCAGTACTTC.

The chain links TRBV7-6 to TRBJ2-7; 8 nucleotides align to TRBD1. The CDR3 runs 12 residues. J gave up 6 bases and V 2 bases, and 0 bases lay outside the gene matches. CDR1 is SGHVS, CDR2 FNYEAQ, per germline. DNA of the CDR3: TGTGCCAGCAGCTTACAGGGGGCCGAGCAGTACTTC. Its translation is CASSLQGAEQYF.

The chain uses TRBV27 and TRBJ2-5; TRBD2 aligns across 7 bases. The CDR3 is made up of 11 amino acids. The germline V gene encodes CDR1 MNHEY and CDR2 SMNVEV (reference sequence). Trimming removed 8 bases from V and 5 bases from J; junction bases left unmatched: 2. CDR3 region: CASGGVETQYF. CDR3 nucleotides: TGTGCCAGCGGGGGGGTTGAGACCCAGTACTTC.

This clone was counted only a few times. This chain joins TRBV7-8 and TRBJ2-1; no clear D. Germline V lookup: CDR1 SGHVS, CDR2 FQNEAQ. The length of the CDR3 is 15 residues. Trimming cost V 3 bases and J 3 bases, with 12 bases left between them. This chain's CDR3 is CASSFKGGVYNEQFF. As DNA, the CDR3 is TGTGCCAGCAGCTTCAAGGGTGGGGTCTACAATGAGCAGTTCTTC.

The chain is built from TRBV5-1 and TRBJ1-1; 8 nucleotides line up with TRBD1. The V segment lost 4 bases and the J segment 3 bases; nucleotides outside the gene matches: 8. CDR1 is SGHRS and CDR2 is YFSETQ in the germline V gene. This CDR3 is built from 15 residues. The CDR3 DNA reads TGCGCCAGCAGCCCACACTCGGGACAGGACACTGAAGCTTTCTTT. Protein: CASSPHSGQDTEAFF.

The chain uses TRBV7-9 and TRBJ2-7, with D perhaps TRBD1 or TRBD2 (6 bases each). CDR1 is SEHNR, CDR2 FQNEAQ, per germline (reference sequence). V lost 0 bases to trimming and J lost 3 bases, with 18 bases between them. CDR3 length: 17 amino acids. CDR3 residues: CASSLALGGPKDYEQYF. The CDR3 region has the DNA TGTGCCAGCAGCTTAGCGCTGGGGGGCCCGAAGGACTACGAGCAGTACTTC.

A remark on this clone: Other nucleotide sequences in the sample specify the same CDR3. The chain is built from TRBV19 and TRBJ2-7; TRBD1 or TRBD2 may be the D gene (5 bases each). The V gene's germline CDR1 is LNHDA and CDR2 SQIVND (reference sequence). Trimming cost V 3 bases and J 2 bases, with 11 bases left between them. CDR3 length: 14 residues. CDR3 amino acids: CASSIGRGAYEQYF. The CDR3, as DNA: TGTGCCAGTAGTATTGGCCGGGGCGCCTACGAGCAGTACTTC.

As DNA, the CDR3 is TGTGCCAGCAGAGCCGGGACTAGCGGGAGGTGGGAAGAGACCCAGTACTTC. This codes for CASRAGTSGRWEETQYF. The V call is TRBV27, the J call TRBJ2-5; 15 bases align to TRBD2. Losses at the gene ends were 6 bases for V and 3 bases for J; bases not matched to a gene: 8. Germline CDR1 MNHEY, CDR2 SMNVEV (reference sequence). This CDR3 region has 17 residues.